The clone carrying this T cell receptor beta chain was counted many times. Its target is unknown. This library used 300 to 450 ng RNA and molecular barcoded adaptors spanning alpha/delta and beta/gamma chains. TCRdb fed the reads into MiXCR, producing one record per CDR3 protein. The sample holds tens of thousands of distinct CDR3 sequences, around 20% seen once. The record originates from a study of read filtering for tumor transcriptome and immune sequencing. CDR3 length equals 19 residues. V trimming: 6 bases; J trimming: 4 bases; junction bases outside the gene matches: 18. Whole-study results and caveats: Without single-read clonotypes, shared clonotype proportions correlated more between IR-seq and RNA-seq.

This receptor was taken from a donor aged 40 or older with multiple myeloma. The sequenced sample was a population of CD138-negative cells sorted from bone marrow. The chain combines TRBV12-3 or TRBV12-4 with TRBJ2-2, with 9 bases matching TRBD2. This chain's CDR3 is CASRGVAGGLLTSTGELFF. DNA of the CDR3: TGTGCCAGCAGGGGGGTCGCGGGGGGGCTTTTAACGAGCACCGGGGAGCTGTTTTTT.